This TCR beta chain stems from a study of blood T cell repertoires in COVID-19. At the level of the study: Samples came from the United States, Italy and Spain, spanning acute and convalescent COVID-19. The cDNA or gDNA used as material had been derived from T cells, B-cell-depleted T cells, or PBMCs.

The V gene's germline CDR1 is LGHNA and CDR2 YSLEER. V was clipped by 0 bases and J by 8 bases; unmatched bases: 6. The CDR3 loop spans 15 amino acids. Study processing details: Scientists estimated how many nucleated cells there were by amplifying reference gene primers. The method was immunoSEQ multiplex PCR; TCRdb's version includes in-frame clones alone and lacks a portion of them. V, J and clone size are those of that table, while D and trimming were read from the DNA. The data show under 75,000 clones, approximately 90% seen once. The receptor was derived from a man aged 45 to 65 with acute or convalescent COVID-19. Sequencing input: peripheral blood. This rearrangement joins TRBV4-3 to TRBJ2-1; 8 bases line up with TRBD2. The CDR3 here is CASSQEKRESDEQFF. The CDR3 DNA sequence: TGCGCCAGCAGCCAAGAGAAGCGGGAGAGCGATGAGCAGTTCTTC.